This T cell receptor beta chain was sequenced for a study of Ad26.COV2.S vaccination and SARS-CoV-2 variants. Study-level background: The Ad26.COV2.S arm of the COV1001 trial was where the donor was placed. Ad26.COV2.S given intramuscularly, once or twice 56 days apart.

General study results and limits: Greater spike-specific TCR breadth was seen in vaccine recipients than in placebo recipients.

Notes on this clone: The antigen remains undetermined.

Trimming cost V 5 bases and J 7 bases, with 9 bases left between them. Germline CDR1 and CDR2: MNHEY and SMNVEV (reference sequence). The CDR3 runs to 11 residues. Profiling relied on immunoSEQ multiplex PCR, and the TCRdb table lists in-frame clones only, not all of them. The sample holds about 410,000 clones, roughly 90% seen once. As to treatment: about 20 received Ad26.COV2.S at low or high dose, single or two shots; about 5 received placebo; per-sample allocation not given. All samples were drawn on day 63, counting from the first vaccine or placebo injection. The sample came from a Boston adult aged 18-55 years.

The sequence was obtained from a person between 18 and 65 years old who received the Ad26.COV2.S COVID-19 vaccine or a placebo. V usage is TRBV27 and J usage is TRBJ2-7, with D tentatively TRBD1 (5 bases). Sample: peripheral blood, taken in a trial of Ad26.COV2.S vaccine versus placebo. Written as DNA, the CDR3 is TGTGCCAGCAGTACAGGATTTGAGCAGTACTTC. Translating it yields CASSTGFEQYF.